One sample yielded the 29 T cell receptor beta chains listed below, sequenced in a study of T cells after yellow fever vaccination. TCRdb reprocessed the 5' RACE reads via MiXCR and lists one record per CDR3 protein. The sample yields 200,000 to 300,000 distinct CDR3 sequences, about an eighth seen once. The specimen was CD4+ T cells sorted from PBMCs, collected 45 days after the yellow fever booster vaccination. The source of these receptors is a man in his thirties or forties who received the YFV17D yellow fever vaccine.

This clonotype was detected only a few times. CDR3 nucleotides: TGTGCCAGCAGTTCCTTCGGGGAGCAGTTCTTC. Its translation: CASSSFGEQFF. V gene TRBV7-9 combines with J gene TRBJ2-1; D gene unclear. Germline CDR1 reads SEHNR; CDR2 reads FQNEAQ (reference sequence). The CDR3 runs 11 residues. Trimming shortened V by 6 bases and J by 10 bases, and 10 bases separated the two germline ends.

The table lists this clonotype with many counts. V usage is TRBV20-1 and J usage is TRBJ2-1; tentatively, D is TRBD2 (6 bases). This CDR3 is 14 amino acids long. Germline loops: CDR1 DFQATT, CDR2 SNEGSKA (reference sequence). V lost 8 bases, J lost 3 bases, and 17 bases lay in between. The CDR3 loop reads CSPSPGSVYNEQFF. The CDR3 region has the DNA TGCAGTCCATCTCCCGGGAGCGTCTACAATGAGCAGTTCTTC.

This CDR3 is CASSGTPVGTDTQYF. The CDR3 DNA reads as TGTGCCAGCAGTGGGACCCCTGTGGGCACAGATACGCAGTATTTT. The chain has TRBV6-1 and TRBJ2-3; no reliable D call. Trimming stripped 4 bases from V and 1 base from J, with 12 bases between. Germline V lookup: CDR1 MNHNS, CDR2 SASEGT. The CDR3 has 15 amino acids.

V and J are TRBV5-1 and TRBJ2-1; TRBD1 agrees at 7 bases. This CDR3 contains 16 residues. CDR1 and CDR2 from the germline V gene are SGHRS and YFSETQ. V lost 0 bases, J lost 3 bases, and 6 bases stayed unmatched. CDR3 sequence (DNA): TGCGCCAGCAGCTTGGAAGGGGGCACGGGCTACAATGAGCAGTTCTTC. This gives the protein CASSLEGGTGYNEQFF.

The CDR3 DNA sequence: TGCAGTGCTCGCAGGGGCAATAGCAATCAGCCCCAGCATTTT. It encodes CSARRGNSNQPQHF. This chain connects TRBV20-1 to TRBJ1-5; D possibly corresponds to TRBD1 (6 bases). This CDR3 contains 14 residues. Germline V lookup: CDR1 DFQATT, CDR2 SNEGSKA (reference sequence). The V gene lost 5 bases and the J gene lost 0 bases, with 11 bases spanning the gap.

The chain has TRBV20-1 and TRBJ2-1; 11 nucleotides match TRBD2. The V gene's germline CDR1 is DFQATT and CDR2 SNEGSKA (reference sequence). This CDR3 is built from 18 residues. V dropped 0 bases and J dropped 3; count of bases not matched to a gene: 10. In DNA form, the CDR3 reads TGCAGTGCTAGAGAGGGACTAGCGGCTGTCGGGGGCTACAATGAGCAGTTCTTC. This gives the protein CSAREGLAAVGGYNEQFF.

This chain connects TRBV7-2 to TRBJ2-2, with D maybe TRBD2 (6 bases). The CDR3 is 16 amino acids. Germline-derived CDR1 and CDR2 are SGHTA and FQGNSA. Trimming removed 1 base at V and 5 bases at J, with 14 bases between. CDR3 sequence: CASSLVVHRETGELFF. The CDR3 region has the DNA TGTGCCAGCAGCTTAGTGGTCCACCGGGAGACCGGGGAGCTGTTTTTT.

In its sample, this clonotype was seen many times. The chain links TRBV12-3 or TRBV12-4 to TRBJ2-7; no clear D. Trimming took 6 bases from V and 0 from J, leaving 9 bases between them. The CDR3 loop spans 13 amino acids. CDR3 nucleotide sequence: TGTGCCAGCAGGGAAGGGATCTCCTACGAGCAGTACTTC. Protein sequence: CASREGISYEQYF.

This clonotype was seen once. V gene TRBV25-1 combines with J gene TRBJ2-5, with D maybe TRBD1 (5 bases). The CDR3 length is 14 residues. V lost 4 bases, J lost 1 base, and 10 bases lay in between. Germline loops: CDR1 MGHDK, CDR2 SYGVNS. The CDR3 DNA reads TGTGCCAGCAGTGGAAACAGGTTCCAAGAGACCCAGTACTTC. Its protein product is CASSGNRFQETQYF.

The J gene is TRBJ2-4, the V gene TRBV28, with D tentatively TRBD2 (6 bases). Trimming removed 6 bases from V and 6 bases from J, with 18 bases in between. There are 15 residues in the CDR3. Germline loops: CDR1 MDHEN, CDR2 SYDVKM. The CDR3 loop is CASRPGGPAVNIQYF. The CDR3 nucleotides are TGTGCCAGCAGACCCGGAGGGCCCGCGGTAAACATTCAGTACTTC.

The chain employs TRBV20-1 and TRBJ2-2; 14 bases are shared with TRBD2. The junction had 7 bases not matched to a gene; V was cut back by 6 bases and J by 7 bases. There are 15 residues in the CDR3. Germline V gene sequence: CDR1 DFQATT, CDR2 SNEGSKA (reference sequence). The CDR3 is CSAETSGRAFGELFF. The CDR3 DNA reads as TGCAGTGCGGAGACTAGCGGGAGGGCCTTCGGGGAGCTGTTTTTT.

This chain joins TRBV5-6 and TRBJ2-1; D gene unclear. Germline loops: CDR1 SGHDT, CDR2 YYEEEE. V shed 7 bases and J shed 4 bases, with 6 bases lying between them. This CDR3 region has 11 residues. CDR3: CASAGYNEQFF. CDR3 in DNA: TGTGCCAGCGCTGGATACAATGAGCAGTTCTTC.

This rearrangement joins TRBV7-2 to TRBJ2-6; no definite D call. Germline CDR1 and CDR2: SGHTA and FQGNSA. Trimming took 5 bases from V and 1 from J, leaving 15 bases between them. This CDR3 is built from 17 residues. In DNA form, the CDR3 reads TGTGCCAGCAGCCCCGGCCGACTCGGGTCTGGGGCCAACGTCCTGACTTTC. It codes for CASSPGRLGSGANVLTF.

This clonotype has a handful of counts. The V and J genes are TRBV7-9 and TRBJ2-4; D is unresolved. Between the trimmed V and J ends, which lost 5 bases and 12 bases, there was a span of 17 bases. This CDR3 has 13 amino acids. CDR1 and CDR2 from the germline V gene are SEHNR and FQNEAQ (reference sequence). In DNA, the CDR3 is TGTGCCAGCAGCCCCTTTGTAGTAACCTCTCAGTACTTC. This encodes CASSPFVVTSQYF. The full variable domain, in which reference TRBV7-9 and TRBJ2-4 provide the parts outside the CDR3, is DTGVSQNPRHKITKRGQNVTFRCDPISEHNRLYWYRQTLGQGPEFLTYFQNEAQLEKSRLLSDRFSAERPKGSFSTLEIQRTEQGDSAMYLCASSPFVVTSQYFGAGTRLSVL.

The chain is built from TRBV7-9 and TRBJ1-1; D is uncertain. V was cut by 10 bases and J by 3 bases, with 15 bases left in between. Germline CDR1 reads SEHNR; CDR2 reads FQNEAQ (reference sequence). This CDR3 is built from 13 residues. The CDR3, as DNA: TGTGCCATCGGCCCTGGGCCGTACACTGAAGCTTTCTTT. Translation: CAIGPGPYTEAFF.

This clonotype was observed at least ten times. The chain recombines TRBV12-3 or TRBV12-4 with TRBJ2-7, with D possibly being TRBD2 (6 bases). The V end was cut by 4 bases, the J end by 3 bases, with 16 bases between. This CDR3 is built from 15 residues. The CDR3 DNA sequence: TGTGCCAGCAGTTATAAGGTAGCGGCAAACTACGAGCAGTACTTC. Translated, it gives CASSYKVAANYEQYF.

V gene TRBV2 combines with J gene TRBJ2-3; 8 bases fit TRBD2. This CDR3 contains 17 residues. Germline CDR1 is SNHLY and CDR2 is FYNNEI. Written as DNA, the CDR3 is TGTACCTTCAGTCCCGAGGGTCGCGGGAGGAGCGGTGGTACGCAGTATTTT. It is translated as CTFSPEGRGRSGGTQYF.

The chain employs TRBV12-3 or TRBV12-4 and TRBJ2-2; D gene unclear. With 5 bases removed from V and 2 bases from J, the gap between germline ends came to 9 bases. CDR3 size: 14 residues. CDR3 sequence: CASSPSFNTGELFF. In nucleotides, the CDR3 is TGTGCCAGCAGTCCTTCTTTTAACACCGGGGAGCTGTTTTTT.

With regard to this clonotype: This could be a read error, since a much larger clone is one nucleotide away. A read error is likely, as this CDR3 ends without the conserved phenylalanine or tryptophan. V and J are TRBV6-6 and TRBJ2-7; 7 nucleotides align to TRBD1. This CDR3 region has 12 residues. The junction had 1 base not matched to a gene; V was cut back by 5 bases and J by 3 bases. Germline V CDR1 and CDR2: MNHNY, SVGAGI (reference sequence). CDR3: CASSPGGYEQYL. The CDR3 DNA reads as TGTGCCAGCAGTCCAGGGGGCTACGAGCAGTACTTA.

The chain couples TRBV20-1 to TRBJ2-1; tentatively, D is TRBD1 (5 bases). CDR3 length equals 12 residues. From germline, CDR1 is DFQATT and CDR2 SNEGSKA (reference sequence). V was shortened by 5 bases and J by 11 bases, with 16 bases between the two germline ends. In nucleotides, the CDR3 is TGCAGTGCTCAGCACACGACAGCGCAGCAGTTCTTC. It is translated as CSAQHTTAQQFF.

The chain recombines TRBV30 with TRBJ1-1, with no clear D. The CDR3 sequence is 13 residues long. Trimming took off 1 base at V and 3 bases at J, with 9 bases between the two ends. From germline, CDR1 is GTSNPN and CDR2 SVGIG (reference sequence). The CDR3 coding sequence is TGTGCCTGGAGTGAGGGCGGGGACACTGAAGCTTTCTTT. Protein product: CAWSEGGDTEAFF.

The V call is TRBV5-1, the J call TRBJ2-5; no clear D gene. From germline, CDR1 is SGHRS and CDR2 YFSETQ. The germline V and J ends were trimmed by 0 bases and 5 bases, with 11 bases remaining between them. This CDR3 region has 14 residues. The CDR3, as DNA: TGCGCCAGCAGCTTGGCGAGCCTCGGGGAGACCCAGTACTTC. It translates to CASSLASLGETQYF.

This clonotype was observed a handful of times. The chain combines TRBV18 with TRBJ2-7, with D perhaps assigned TRBD1 or TRBD2 (5 bases each). The V end lost 5 bases, the J end lost 0 bases, and 11 bases lay between the germline ends. CDR1 is KGHSH, CDR2 LQKENI, per germline. The CDR3 spans 14 residues. The CDR3 DNA reads as TGTGCCAGCTCATGGGGCAGCGGCTCCTACGAGCAGTACTTC. Translated: CASSWGSGSYEQYF.

This clonotype was counted only a few times. V gene TRBV5-1 combines with J gene TRBJ2-1, with D uncertain. From germline, CDR1 is SGHRS and CDR2 YFSETQ. Trimming removed 4 bases from V and 8 bases from J, with 10 bases in between. This CDR3 is 12 amino acids long. The CDR3 here is CASSQGSYEQFF. For the CDR3, the DNA is TGCGCCAGCAGCCAAGGATCGTATGAGCAGTTCTTC.

The CDR3 DNA is TGTGCCAGTAGTCGCAGCGTAGGCGGTACCCAAGAGACCCAGTACTTC. Encoded protein: CASSRSVGGTQETQYF. The chain has TRBV19 and TRBJ2-5; D call uncertain. This CDR3 comprises 16 residues. Looked up from germline, CDR1 is LNHDA and CDR2 is SQIVND (reference sequence). The V end was cut by 5 bases, the J end by 1 base, with 17 bases between.

There are a few counts of this clonotype. The chain has TRBV25-1 and TRBJ2-7; 9 bases line up with TRBD2. With 1 base clipped from V and 6 bases from J, the junction kept 4 bases outside the gene matches. CDR1 MGHDK and CDR2 SYGVNS come from the germline V gene. This CDR3 has 14 amino acids. The CDR3 is CASSELAGDSEQYF. In DNA, the CDR3 is TGTGCCAGCAGTGAATTAGCGGGAGATAGCGAGCAGTACTTC.

V is TRBV4-3 and J is TRBJ2-2, with 8 bases fitting TRBD1. This CDR3 is built from 15 residues. Trimming at V came to 0 bases and at J to 6 bases, leaving 3 bases not matched to a gene. The germline V gene has CDR1 LGHNA and CDR2 YSLEER. The CDR3 sequence is CASSQEDRVAGELFF. The CDR3 coding sequence is TGCGCCAGCAGCCAAGAGGACAGGGTGGCCGGGGAGCTGTTTTTT.

This clonotype was picked up many times. J is TRBJ1-1 and V is TRBV14, with TRBD1 identical over 8 bases. The CDR3 spans 16 residues. The germline CDR1 and CDR2 sequences are SGHDN and FVKESK. V lost 1 base and J lost 1; bases outside the gene matches: 5. CDR3 loop: CASSQALGTGNTEAFF. CDR3 nucleotides: TGTGCCAGCAGCCAAGCACTCGGGACAGGGAACACTGAAGCTTTCTTT.

Remarks on this clonotype: Lacking the conserved final phenylalanine or tryptophan, this CDR3 likely reflects a read error. The chain has TRBV20-1 and TRBJ2-1; 8 bases are shared with TRBD2. The CDR3 spans 15 residues. CDR1 and CDR2 from the germline V gene are DFQATT and SNEGSKA (reference sequence). With 2 bases clipped from V and 9 bases from J, the junction kept 12 bases outside the gene matches. The CDR3 region has the DNA TGCAGTGCTAGAAAACCCGGGACTAGTGTCGGTGAGCAGTTCTTA. It codes for CSARKPGTSVGEQFL.